The 28 T cell receptor beta chains given below trace back to one sample, sequenced in a study of CD8+ T cells in alopecia areata. In each case, RNA was isolated and then reverse transcribed into cDNA as the sequencing template. The table came from immunoSEQ multiplex PCR; TCRdb's copy has only in-frame clones and leaves some out. The table has roughly 140,000 clones, roughly four fifths seen once. Sample treatment: oral pan-JAK inhibitor, 5-10 mg twice daily. The specimen comprised CD8+ T cells sorted from blood, sampled at week 4, from a patient treated with tofacitinib. Source of these receptors: a human donor with alopecia areata.

The chain links TRBV15 to TRBJ2-7; weak D call: TRBD1 (6 bases). The CDR3 covers 14 residues. V dropped 6 bases and J dropped 0 bases, with 12 bases sitting between them. Germline CDR1 LNHNV, CDR2 YYDKDF (reference sequence). This CDR3 reads CATSKGVSSYEQYF. CDR3 DNA: TGTGCCACCAGTAAGGGGGTTAGCTCCTACGAGCAGTACTTC.

The chain employs TRBV27 and TRBJ1-1; D is uncertain. V was trimmed by 6 bases and J by 3 bases, leaving 8 bases between them. Germline-derived CDR1 and CDR2 are MNHEY and SMNVEV (reference sequence). The CDR3 consists of 12 residues. The CDR3 bases are TGTGCCAGCAGGAAATGGGACACTGAAGCTTTCTTT. It is translated as CASRKWDTEAFF.

V usage is TRBV7-6 and J usage is TRBJ2-7; D perhaps matches TRBD1 (6 bases). The CDR3 runs 15 residues. Per germline, CDR1 SGHVS and CDR2 FNYEAQ. V was clipped by 5 bases and J by 0 bases, with 14 bases between them. The CDR3 DNA is TGTGCCAGCAGCCCTCTGGGGGCCCACTCCTACGAGCAGTACTTC. Translated, it gives CASSPLGAHSYEQYF.

This chain links TRBV10-3 with TRBJ2-7; 7 nucleotides line up with TRBD2. CDR1 is ENHRY and CDR2 is SYGVKD in the germline V gene. This CDR3 has 10 residues. With V trimmed by 8 bases and J by 6 bases, 1 base remained unmatched. CDR3: CAIGLGEQYF. CDR3 coding DNA: TGTGCCATCGGACTAGGCGAGCAGTACTTC.

V and J are TRBV14 and TRBJ1-6; 7 bases match TRBD1. This CDR3 has 17 amino acids. CDR1 and CDR2 (germline): SGHDN, FVKESK. V was pared by 0 bases and J by 7 bases, with 9 bases of the junction left unmatched. CDR3 sequence (DNA): TGTGCCAGCAGCCAAGAAGGTCACAGGGGAGGCAATTCACCCCTCCACTTT. Translating gives CASSQEGHRGGNSPLHF.

This rearrangement joins TRBV4-1 to TRBJ2-7, with no clear D. Trimming pared 5 bases from V and 2 bases from J, leaving 16 bases between. This CDR3 is 15 amino acids long. Germline V gene data show CDR1 as MGHRA and CDR2 as YSYEKL. The CDR3 region has the DNA TGCGCCAGCAGCACTGGTATTGACGGAACCTACGAGCAGTACTTC. Translation: CASSTGIDGTYEQYF.

This sequence joins TRBV27 and TRBJ2-5, with D perhaps matching TRBD1 or TRBD2 (5 bases each). V was shortened by 3 bases and J by 7 bases, with 6 bases between the two germline ends. Germline V gene lookup returns CDR1 MNHEY and CDR2 SMNVEV (reference sequence). The CDR3 runs to 11 residues. CDR3 in DNA: TGTGCCAGCAGTTTTGGGGGGACCCAGTACTTC. Translated, it gives CASSFGGTQYF.

The gene calls are TRBV6-1 and TRBJ2-5; 10 bases are shared with TRBD1. This CDR3 has 14 amino acids. V was clipped by 6 bases and J by 5 bases; unmatched bases: 6. Germline CDR1 is MNHNS and CDR2 is SASEGT. CDR3 sequence reads: CASRLTGGMETQYF. In nucleotides, the CDR3 is TGTGCCAGCAGATTGACAGGGGGCATGGAGACCCAGTACTTC.

For this clone: At one of its ends the junction is not consistent with the germline gene, which may arise from a read error. The V call is TRBV6-5, the J call TRBJ2-3; 7 bases agree with TRBD2. The germline V gene has CDR1 MNHEY and CDR2 SVGAGI. The CDR3 is 15 amino acids. This chain's CDR3 is CASSHSGLGGDTQYF. The DNA of the CDR3 is TGTGCCAGCAGTCACTCGGGACTCGGGGGGGATACGCAGTATTTT.

The chain combines TRBV5-8 with TRBJ2-7, with D possibly called TRBD1 or TRBD2 (5 bases each). Per germline, CDR1 SGHTS and CDR2 YDEGEE. CDR3 size: 15 residues. The V end lost 4 bases, the J end lost 5 bases, and 19 bases lay between the germline ends. CDR3 sequence: CASSQKGAGPDEQYF. The CDR3 nucleotides read TGTGCCAGCAGCCAGAAAGGGGCGGGTCCAGACGAGCAGTACTTC.

Only one count was recorded for this clone. The genes are TRBV27 and TRBJ1-2, with D perhaps TRBD1 (6 bases). This CDR3 has 13 amino acids. V lost 4 bases and J 6 bases, leaving 12 bases between the germline ends. Germline V CDR1 and CDR2: MNHEY, SMNVEV (reference sequence). The CDR3 sequence is CASSYTGANGYTF. CDR3 coding DNA: TGTGCCAGCAGTTACACGGGGGCGAATGGCTACACCTTC.

This clone was seen only a few times. The chain employs TRBV5-1 and TRBJ2-7; tentatively, D is TRBD2 (5 bases). This CDR3 is built from 12 residues. Germline lookup yields CDR1 SGHRS and CDR2 YFSETQ. V lost 4 bases and J 7 bases, leaving 12 bases between the germline ends. DNA for the CDR3: TGCGCCAGCAGCCCAGACTCGGGGGAGCAGTACTTC. Amino acid sequence: CASSPDSGEQYF.

A single count supports this clone. The chain links TRBV27 to TRBJ1-6, with D possibly TRBD1 on 5 matching bases. Germline lookup yields CDR1 MNHEY and CDR2 SMNVEV (reference sequence). V was shortened by 0 bases and J by 0 bases, with 15 bases between the two germline ends. CDR3 length: 19 residues. The CDR3 loop reads CASSLSSFRGSSYNSPLHF. DNA for the CDR3: TGTGCCAGCAGTTTATCGAGTTTTCGGGGGAGCTCCTATAATTCACCCCTCCACTTT.

V is TRBV14 and J is TRBJ2-1; D possibly corresponds to TRBD1 (6 bases). The CDR3 has 16 residues. CDR1 SGHDN and CDR2 FVKESK come from the germline V gene. The V end lost 0 bases, the J end lost 4 bases, and 13 bases lay between the germline ends. The DNA of the CDR3 is TGTGCCAGCAGCCAAGAGGCGCAGGGGCAATACAATGAGCAGTTCTTC. Translation: CASSQEAQGQYNEQFF.

The CDR3 is CASSQESDTEAFF. The CDR3 bases are TGCGCCAGCAGCCAAGAGTCGGACACTGAAGCTTTCTTT. The chain combines TRBV4-1 with TRBJ1-1; D is unclear. Trimming pared 0 bases from V and 3 bases from J, leaving 5 bases between. The CDR3 is made up of 13 amino acids. Germline CDR1 and CDR2: MGHRA and YSYEKL.

The chain couples TRBV30 to TRBJ1-2, with TRBD1 as a possible D gene (5 bases). The CDR3 has 14 amino acids. Per germline, CDR1 GTSNPN and CDR2 SVGIG (reference sequence). Trimming cost V 0 bases and J 3 bases, with 11 bases left between them. CDR3 residues: CAWSVPGHHYGYTF. The CDR3 nucleotides are TGTGCCTGGAGTGTACCGGGGCACCACTATGGCTACACCTTC.

The chain joins TRBV7-2 to TRBJ2-1; D is perhaps TRBD1 (6 bases). In germline, CDR1 is SGHTA, CDR2 FQGNSA. Deletions cut 3 bases from V and 5 bases from J, with 11 bases between. This CDR3 is built from 14 residues. CDR3 residues: CASSFRDINNEQFF. For the CDR3, the DNA is TGTGCCAGCAGCTTCCGGGACATCAACAATGAGCAGTTCTTC. The variable domain in full, completed from reference TRBV7-2 and TRBJ2-1, reads GAGVSQSPSNKVTEKGKDVELRCDPISGHTALYWYRQSLGQGLEFLIYFQGNSAPDKSGLPSDRFSAERTGGSVSTLTIQRTQQEDSAVYLCASSFRDINNEQFFGPGTRLTVL.

For the CDR3, the DNA is TGTGCCAGCAGCGACTCGGGGGCTAGGGCAGCCAAAAACATTCAGTACTTC. This sequence encodes CASSDSGARAAKNIQYF. The rearrangement uses TRBV5-6 and TRBJ2-4, with D possibly called TRBD1 or TRBD2 (6 bases each). This CDR3 has 17 amino acids. Trimming took 4 bases from V and 0 from J, leaving 17 bases between them. The germline V gene has CDR1 SGHDT and CDR2 YYEEEE.

The chain employs TRBV19 and TRBJ2-1, with 7 bases fitting TRBD1. This CDR3 comprises 14 residues. Trimming at V came to 10 bases and at J to 0 bases, leaving 6 bases not matched to a gene. Germline V gene sequence: CDR1 LNHDA, CDR2 SQIVND (reference sequence). The CDR3 region is CATRDRASYNEQFF. The CDR3 bases are TGTGCCACCCGAGACAGGGCCTCCTACAATGAGCAGTTCTTC.

J is TRBJ1-5 and V is TRBV6-6; a weak D match, TRBD1 (5 bases). The CDR3 is 12 amino acids. CDR1 MNHNY and CDR2 SVGAGI come from the germline V gene (reference sequence). Trimming removed 10 bases from V and 6 bases from J, with 13 bases in between. CDR3 sequence: CAIQSQGQPQHF. The CDR3 region has the DNA TGTGCCATACAATCCCAGGGTCAGCCCCAGCATTTT.

The rearrangement joins TRBV2 to TRBJ2-5; D remains ambiguous. TRBJ2-7 matches the DNA end more closely, so the J call is doubtful. Germline CDR1 is SNHLY and CDR2 is FYNNEI. CDR3 length: 14 residues. In DNA form, the CDR3 reads TGTGCCAGCAGTGGGTTGGCCAGCTCCTACGAGCAGTACTTC. It is translated as CASSGLASSYEQYF.

This chain joins TRBV19 and TRBJ2-5, with D unclear. Trimming pared 1 base from V and 3 bases from J, leaving 3 bases between. Germline loops: CDR1 LNHDA, CDR2 SQIVND (reference sequence). The CDR3 is 12 amino acids. CDR3 sequence (DNA): TGTGCCAGTAGTATAGGGGAAGAGACCCAGTACTTC. Encoded protein: CASSIGEETQYF.

The chain carries TRBV18 and TRBJ2-3, with TRBD1 matching over 7 bases. V lost 3 bases to trimming and J lost 3 bases; unmatched junction nucleotides: 6. The CDR3 contains 15 residues. Germline V gene lookup returns CDR1 KGHSH and CDR2 LQKENI. The CDR3 coding sequence is TGTGCCAGCTCACCCTACAGGGGCGAGACAGATACGCAGTATTTT. As protein: CASSPYRGETDTQYF.

This clone came up a few times. V usage is TRBV7-9 and J usage is TRBJ2-1, with D possibly matching TRBD2 (6 bases). Trimming left V 2 bases short and J 7 bases short, with 12 bases between. CDR1 is SEHNR, CDR2 FQNEAQ, per germline (reference sequence). This CDR3 region has 14 residues. CDR3 amino acids: CASSLWGEENEQFF. The CDR3 DNA follows: TGTGCCAGCAGCTTATGGGGGGAAGAGAATGAGCAGTTCTTC.

This chain uses TRBV19 with TRBJ1-2; D is undetermined. CDR3 length: 14 amino acids. Germline V CDR1 and CDR2: LNHDA, SQIVND (reference sequence). V shed 3 bases and J shed 4 bases, with 12 bases lying between them. As DNA, the CDR3 is TGTGCCAGTAGTATCAAGGGTCTCGGCTATGGCTACACCTTC. This gives the protein CASSIKGLGYGYTF.

The chain has TRBV7-6 and TRBJ2-5; D may be TRBD1 (5 bases). Germline CDR1 and CDR2: SGHVS and FNYEAQ. The V end lost 8 bases, the J end lost 5 bases, and 15 bases lay between the germline ends. This CDR3 has 13 amino acids. CDR3 sequence reads: CASLGGAVETQYF. DNA for the CDR3: TGTGCCAGCCTGGGTGGGGCCGTGGAGACCCAGTACTTC.

The chain combines TRBV7-9 with TRBJ2-5; D perhaps matches TRBD1 (6 bases). Germline loops: CDR1 SEHNR, CDR2 FQNEAQ (reference sequence). The CDR3 length is 13 residues. Deletions cut 11 bases from V and 1 base from J, with 14 bases between. The CDR3 loop reads CAVRQGSQETQYF. The DNA of the CDR3 is TGTGCCGTCCGGCAGGGGTCCCAAGAGACCCAGTACTTC.

This CDR3 is CASSPTSVDDGYTF. The CDR3 bases are TGTGCCAGCAGTCCTACCTCAGTGGATGATGGCTACACCTTC. V and J are TRBV7-8 and TRBJ1-2; D not certain. V lost 6 bases, J lost 6 bases, and 17 bases lay in between. Germline CDR1 SGHVS, CDR2 FQNEAQ. This CDR3 spans 14 amino acids.